A selection of T cell receptor beta chains follows, all from one sample in a study of CD8 T cells in ankylosing spondylitis. TCRdb redid the calling of the 5' RACE reads with MiXCR, one entry per CDR3 protein. The data hold approximately 350,000 distinct CDR3 sequences, with more than 20% observed a single time. The sequencing sample was made of blood, either unsorted or a sorted T cell fraction (not recorded which). The source is a male donor with ankylosing spondylitis or in good health (not recorded which). CDR3s include the opening cysteine and the closing phenylalanine or tryptophan. The order of the fields is D gene, V gene, J gene, clone size, CDR3 DNA, CDR3 protein. The D gene is left open where the match is weak. Not all rows give a size; the values are once, few, many and, for expanded clones, a class.

NA	TRBV6-5	TRBJ2-7	NA	TGTGCCAGCAGTTACTCCGGACAGAACTACGAGCAGTACTTC	CASSYSGQNYEQYF
NA	TRBV7-8	TRBJ2-1	NA	TGTGCCAGCATCTCCCCCCCCGCACCTAAGCAGTTCTTC	CASISPPAPKQFF
NA	TRBV11-2	TRBJ2-7	few	TGTGCCAGCAGCTTCGGCGCAGGGAAGAACGAGCAGTACTTC	CASSFGAGKNEQYF
NA	TRBV20-1	TRBJ2-1	NA	TGCAGTGCTAGAGATCGGGGAGGTTCCTACAATGAGCAGTTCTTC	CSARDRGGSYNEQFF
NA	TRBV9	TRBJ2-1	NA	TGTGCCAGCAGCGAGACGGTAAGCTCCTACAATGAGCAGTTCTTC	CASSETVSSYNEQFF
TRBD1	TRBV6-5	TRBJ1-1	few	TGTGCCAGCAGTTACCCGGACAGGGGTTTGTACACTGAAGCTTTCTTT	CASSYPDRGLYTEAFF
NA	TRBV4-1	TRBJ1-3	NA	TGCGCCAGCAGCCAAGCTAGGTTATCTGGAAACACCATATATTTT	CASSQARLSGNTIYF
TRBD2	TRBV12-3/TRBV12-4	TRBJ2-7	NA	TGTGCCAGCAAATCAGCGCCTAGCGGGGCGTACGAGCAGTACTTC	CASKSAPSGAYEQYF
TRBD1	TRBV10-2	TRBJ2-2	few	TGCGCCACCTGGACAGGGGAGGGCGGGGAGCTGTTTTTT	CATWTGEGGELFF
NA	TRBV15	TRBJ2-6	few	TGTGCCACAGCGACGGGGGGCCACTCTGGGGCCAACGTCCTGACTTTC	CATATGGHSGANVLTF
NA	TRBV12-3/TRBV12-4	TRBJ2-2	few	TGTGCCAGCAGTTTCGAGTGGGAGGCCACCGGGGAGCTGTTTTTT	CASSFEWEATGELFF
NA	TRBV12-3/TRBV12-4	TRBJ2-1	NA	TGTGCCAGCAGTTCCGGTGTTTTTGAGCAGTTCTTC	CASSSGVFEQFF
TRBD2	TRBV3-1	TRBJ2-3	NA	TGTGCCAGCAGCCAAGAAGGGAGGGGAAGCACAGATACGCAGTATTTT	CASSQEGRGSTDTQYF
NA	TRBV11-2	TRBJ2-5	NA	TGTGCCAGCAGCTTAGTCCACAGGAACCAAGAGACCCAGTACTTC	CASSLVHRNQETQYF
TRBD2	TRBV20-1	TRBJ2-7	NA	TGCAGTGCTAGAGATCCTAGCGGGGCACAATTAGACACCTACGAGCAGTACTTC	CSARDPSGAQLDTYEQYF
NA	TRBV27	TRBJ2-6	NA	TGTGCCAGCAGTCCGCACAGGGTGGAGGGGGCCAACGTCCTGACTTTC	CASSPHRVEGANVLTF
TRBD1	TRBV2	TRBJ2-7	few	TGTGCCAGCAGTGAAGCGGAAGACAGGGGTGGATACGAGCAGTACTTC	CASSEAEDRGGYEQYF
NA	TRBV21-1	TRBJ2-7	NA	TGTGCCAGCAGCAAAGTCTTTGGACCTGACAGGGGGCCTAACGAGCAGTACTTC	CASSKVFGPDRGPNEQYF